This TCR beta chain originates from a study of blood T cell repertoires in COVID-19. Study as a whole: Sites across the United States, Italy and Spain contributed samples from acute and convalescent COVID-19.

Under the authors' procedure: Reference gene primers were amplified, and this amplification served to estimate nucleated cell counts. The repertoire was sequenced with immunoSEQ multiplex PCR; TCRdb's copy has only in-frame clones and lacks some. V and J calls and clone size are as listed in that table; D and trimming were resolved from the DNA. The sample consists of around 200,000 clones, roughly 84% of them appearing once. CDR1 and CDR2 from the germline V gene are SQVTM and ANQGSEA. V was clipped by 2 bases and J by 5 bases, with 15 bases between them. CDR3 length: 14 amino acids. This clonotype was obtained from a woman aged 80 or older with acute or convalescent COVID-19. Material for sequencing was peripheral blood. The chain uses TRBV29-1 and TRBJ1-2, with TRBD1 as a possible D gene (6 bases). Here the CDR3 reads CSVEIQGPGYGYTF. CDR3 DNA: TGCAGCGTTGAAATACAGGGCCCGGGGTATGGCTACACCTTC.